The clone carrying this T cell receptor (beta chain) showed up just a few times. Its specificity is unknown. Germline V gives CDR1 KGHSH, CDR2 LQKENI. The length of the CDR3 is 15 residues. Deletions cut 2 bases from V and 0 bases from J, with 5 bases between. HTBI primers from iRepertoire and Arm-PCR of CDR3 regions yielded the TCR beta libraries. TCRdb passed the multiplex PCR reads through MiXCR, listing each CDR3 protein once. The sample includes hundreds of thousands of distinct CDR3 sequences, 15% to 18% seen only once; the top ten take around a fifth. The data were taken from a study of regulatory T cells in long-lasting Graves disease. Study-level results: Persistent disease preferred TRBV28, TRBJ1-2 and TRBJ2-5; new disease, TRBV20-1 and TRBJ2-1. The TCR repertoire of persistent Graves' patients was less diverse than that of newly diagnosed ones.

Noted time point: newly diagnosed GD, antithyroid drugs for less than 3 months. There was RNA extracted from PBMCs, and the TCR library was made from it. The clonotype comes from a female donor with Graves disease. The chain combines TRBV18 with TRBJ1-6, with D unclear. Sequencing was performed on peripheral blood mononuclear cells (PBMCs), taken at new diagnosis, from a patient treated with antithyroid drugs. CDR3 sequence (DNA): TGTGCCAGCTCACCAGCCAGCTCCTATAATTCACCCCTCCACTTT. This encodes CASSPASSYNSPLHF.